This T cell receptor beta chain was captured in a study of blood T cell repertoires in COVID-19. The ends lost 0 bases at V and 8 bases at J; junction bases unmatched: 6. Germline V lookup: CDR1 SGHRS, CDR2 YFSETQ. This CDR3 is 15 amino acids long. Original processing methods: Estimation of nucleated cell counts was performed using reference gene primer amplification. Assay used: immunoSEQ multiplex PCR; TCRdb lists only in-frame clones, some missing. V and J calls and clone size follow that table, whereas D and trimming were derived from the DNA. The table records about 170,000 clones, roughly four fifths of them present only once.

The source is a woman older than 75 with acute or convalescent COVID-19. The chain uses TRBV5-1 and TRBJ2-4, with 9 bases lining up with TRBD1. The sample taken for sequencing was peripheral blood. The CDR3 here is CASSLVGDRVDIQYF. The DNA of the CDR3 is TGCGCCAGCAGCTTGGTAGGGGACAGGGTTGACATTCAGTACTTC.